This T cell receptor (beta chain) came from a study of T cells after yellow fever vaccination. This CDR3 has 14 residues. V was trimmed by 0 bases and J by 6 bases, leaving 11 bases between them. CDR1 is LGHNA and CDR2 is YSLEER in the germline V gene. Findings of the study overall: Abundant clonotypes (contaminants from the bulk population) could be present in FACS-sorted repertoires.

Researchers made TCR cDNA using 5'RACE template switching, and this step added a universal primer site and UMIs. TCRdb independently ran MiXCR on the 5' RACE reads; one entry per CDR3 protein. Of 250,000 to 300,000 distinct CDR3 sequences listed, around 4.9% are singletons. A remark on this clonotype: Its target is unknown.

The input for sequencing was CD4+ T cells sorted from PBMCs, taken on the day of the yellow fever booster vaccination. This sequence originates from a man aged 18 to 29 who received the YFV17D yellow fever vaccine. The chain employs TRBV4-3 and TRBJ1-1, with unresolved D. CDR3 in amino acids: CASSQDRGAAEAFF. The CDR3 DNA reads TGCGCCAGCAGCCAAGATCGGGGAGCGGCTGAAGCTTTCTTT.